Included here is one T cell receptor (beta chain) sequence, with context. This specimen comes from a study of blood T cell repertoires in COVID-19. Trimming took off 6 bases at V and 9 bases at J, with 20 bases between the two ends. This CDR3 is 14 amino acids long. CDR1 and CDR2 from the germline V gene are MNHEY and SVGAGI. Generated by immunoSEQ multiplex PCR, the TCRdb table keeps only in-frame clones and is missing some. The repertoire holds some 360,000 clones, with around 87% as singletons. The receptor comes from an older woman with COVID-19, enrolled during active disease. Sequenced material: peripheral blood. The gene calls are TRBV6-5 and TRBJ1-1, with unresolved D. The CDR3 nucleotides are TGTGCCAGCAGCCAGTTGGAAGGAGGAATAAAAGCTTTCTTT. Translated: CASSQLEGGIKAFF.